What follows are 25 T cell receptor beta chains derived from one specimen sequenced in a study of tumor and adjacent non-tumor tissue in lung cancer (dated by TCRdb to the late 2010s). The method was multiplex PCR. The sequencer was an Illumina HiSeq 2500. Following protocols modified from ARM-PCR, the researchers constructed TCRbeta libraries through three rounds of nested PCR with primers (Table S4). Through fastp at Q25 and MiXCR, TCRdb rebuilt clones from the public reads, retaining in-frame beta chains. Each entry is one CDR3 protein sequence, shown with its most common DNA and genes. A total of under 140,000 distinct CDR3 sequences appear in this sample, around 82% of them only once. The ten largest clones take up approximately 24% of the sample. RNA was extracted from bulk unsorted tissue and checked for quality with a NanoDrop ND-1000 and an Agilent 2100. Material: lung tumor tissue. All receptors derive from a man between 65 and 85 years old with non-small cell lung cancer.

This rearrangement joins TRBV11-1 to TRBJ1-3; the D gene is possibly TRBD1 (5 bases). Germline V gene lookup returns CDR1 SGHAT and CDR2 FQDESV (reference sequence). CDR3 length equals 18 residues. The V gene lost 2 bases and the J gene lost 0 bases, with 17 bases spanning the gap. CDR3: CASSLSDRLLHSGNTIYF. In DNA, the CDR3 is TGTGCCAGCAGCTTATCCGACAGACTCCTTCACTCTGGAAACACCATATATTTT.

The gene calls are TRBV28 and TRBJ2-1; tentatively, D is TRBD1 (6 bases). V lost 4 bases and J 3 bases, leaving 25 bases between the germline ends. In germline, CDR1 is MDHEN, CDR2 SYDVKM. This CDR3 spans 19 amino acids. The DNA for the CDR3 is TGTGCCAGCAGTTCGACGGTCGGAAACAGGGCATTTCTCTACAATGAGCAGTTCTTC. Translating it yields CASSSTVGNRAFLYNEQFF.

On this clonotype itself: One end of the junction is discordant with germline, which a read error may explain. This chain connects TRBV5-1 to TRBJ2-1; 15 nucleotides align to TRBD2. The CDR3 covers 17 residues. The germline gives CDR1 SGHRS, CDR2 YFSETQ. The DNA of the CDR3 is TGCGCCAGCACACCGGGGACTAGCGGGGGGTCCTACAATGAGCAGTCCTTC. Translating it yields CASTPGTSGGSYNEQSF.

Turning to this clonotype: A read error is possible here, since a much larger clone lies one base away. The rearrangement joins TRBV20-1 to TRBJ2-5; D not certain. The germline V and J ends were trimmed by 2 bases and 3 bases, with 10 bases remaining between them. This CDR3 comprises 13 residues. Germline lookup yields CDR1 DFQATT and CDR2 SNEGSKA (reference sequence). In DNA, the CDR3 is TGCAGTGCTAGATTGGCCCAGGAAGAGACCCAGTACTTC. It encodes CSARLAQEETQYF.

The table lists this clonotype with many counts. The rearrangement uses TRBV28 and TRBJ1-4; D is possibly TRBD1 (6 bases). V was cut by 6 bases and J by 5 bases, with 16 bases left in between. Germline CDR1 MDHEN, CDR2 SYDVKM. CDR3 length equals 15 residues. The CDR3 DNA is TGTGCCAGCAGAGCAAGGGGGTATTCAAATGAAAAACTGTTTTTT. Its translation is CASRARGYSNEKLFF. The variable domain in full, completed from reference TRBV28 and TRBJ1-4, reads DVKVTQSSRYLVKRTGEKVFLECVQDMDHENMFWYRQDPGLGLRLIYFSYDVKMKEKGDIPEGYSVSREKKERFSLILESASTNQTSMYLCASRARGYSNEKLFFGSGTQLSVL.

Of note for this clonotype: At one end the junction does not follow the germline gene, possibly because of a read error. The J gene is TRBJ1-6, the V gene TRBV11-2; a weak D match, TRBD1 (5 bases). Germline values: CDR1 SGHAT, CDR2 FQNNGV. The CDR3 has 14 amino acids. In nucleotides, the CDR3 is TGTGCCAGTTGTATGTCAGGGAGACAATCACTCCTCCACTTT. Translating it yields CASCMSGRQSLLHF.

The CDR3 is CASSLDGFRGTGEQFF. DNA of the CDR3: TGTGCCAGCAGCTTAGATGGGTTCAGGGGTACGGGTGAGCAGTTCTTC. The chain combines TRBV11-1 with TRBJ2-1, with a tentative D call TRBD1 (6 bases). V dropped 1 base and J dropped 9 bases, with 19 bases sitting between them. The germline gives CDR1 SGHAT, CDR2 FQDESV (reference sequence). The CDR3 is 16 residues long.

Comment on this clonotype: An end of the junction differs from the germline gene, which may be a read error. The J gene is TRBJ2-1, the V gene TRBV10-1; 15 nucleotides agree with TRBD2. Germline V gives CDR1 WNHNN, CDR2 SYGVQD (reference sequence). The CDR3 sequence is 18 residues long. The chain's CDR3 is CGSSAGLAGGSSYNEHFF. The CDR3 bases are TGCGGCAGCAGTGCGGGACTAGCGGGGGGAAGCTCCTACAATGAGCACTTCTTC.

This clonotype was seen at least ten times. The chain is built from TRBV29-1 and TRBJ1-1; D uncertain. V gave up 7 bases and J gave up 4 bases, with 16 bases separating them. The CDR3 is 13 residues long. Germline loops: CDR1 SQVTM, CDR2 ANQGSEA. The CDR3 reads CSGKRSRFTEAFF. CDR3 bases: TGCAGCGGAAAAAGGAGTCGATTCACTGAAGCTTTCTTT.

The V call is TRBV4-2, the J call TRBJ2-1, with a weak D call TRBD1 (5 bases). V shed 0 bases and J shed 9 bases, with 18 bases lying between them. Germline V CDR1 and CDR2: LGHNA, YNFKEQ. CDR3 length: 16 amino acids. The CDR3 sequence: CASSQDIGWGGVEQFF. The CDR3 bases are TGTGCCAGCAGCCAAGACATCGGGTGGGGCGGCGTTGAGCAGTTCTTC.

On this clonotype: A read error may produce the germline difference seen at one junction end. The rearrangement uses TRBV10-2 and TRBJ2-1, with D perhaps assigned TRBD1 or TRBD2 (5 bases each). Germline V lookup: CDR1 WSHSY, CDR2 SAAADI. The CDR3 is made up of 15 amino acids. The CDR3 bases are TGCGCCAGAAGGTCCCTGGGACCCTCTTCTCATGAGCAGTTATTC. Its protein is CARRSLGPSSHEQLF.

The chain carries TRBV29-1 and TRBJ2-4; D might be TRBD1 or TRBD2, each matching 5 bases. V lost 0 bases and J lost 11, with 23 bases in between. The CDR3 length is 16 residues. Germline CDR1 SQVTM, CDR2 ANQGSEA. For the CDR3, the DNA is TGCAGCGTTGAAGATCTAGTTGGACAACCAAGGGACGTTCAGTACTTC. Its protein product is CSVEDLVGQPRDVQYF.

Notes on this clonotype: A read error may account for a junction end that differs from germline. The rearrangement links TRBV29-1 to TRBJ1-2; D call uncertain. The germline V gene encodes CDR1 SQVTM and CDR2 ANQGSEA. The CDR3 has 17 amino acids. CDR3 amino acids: CSVEEYVQSHTNYGYSF. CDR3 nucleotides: TGCAGCGTTGAAGAGTATGTTCAGAGCCATACTAACTATGGCTACTCCTTC.

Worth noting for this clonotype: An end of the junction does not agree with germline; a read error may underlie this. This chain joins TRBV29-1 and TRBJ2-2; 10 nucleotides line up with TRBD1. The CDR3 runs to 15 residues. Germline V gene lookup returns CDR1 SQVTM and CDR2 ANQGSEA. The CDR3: CSVTGTGDSTGGLFF. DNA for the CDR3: TGCAGCGTCACAGGGACAGGGGATTCGACCGGGGGGCTGTTTTTT.

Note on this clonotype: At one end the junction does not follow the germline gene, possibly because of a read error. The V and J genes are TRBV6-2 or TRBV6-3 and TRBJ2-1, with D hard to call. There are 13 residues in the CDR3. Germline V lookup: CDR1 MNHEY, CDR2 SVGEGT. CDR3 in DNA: TGTGCCAGCAGCAGAGGCGGTTACAGTGAGCAGTTATTC. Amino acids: CASSRGGYSEQLF.

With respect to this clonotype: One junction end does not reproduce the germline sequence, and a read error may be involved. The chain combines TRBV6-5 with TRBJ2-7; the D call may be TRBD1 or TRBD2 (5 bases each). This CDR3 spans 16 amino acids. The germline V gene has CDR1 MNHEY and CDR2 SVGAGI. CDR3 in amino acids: CPSRHTGGEVAYEQYF. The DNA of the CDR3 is TGTCCCAGCAGGCACACTGGGGGAGAGGTAGCGTACGAGCAGTACTTC.

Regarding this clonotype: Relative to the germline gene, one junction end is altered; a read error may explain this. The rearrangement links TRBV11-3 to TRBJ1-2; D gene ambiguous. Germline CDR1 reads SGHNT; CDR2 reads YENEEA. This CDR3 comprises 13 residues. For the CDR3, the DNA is TGTGCCAGCAGCTTACTTATGTGTTATGGCTACATCTTC. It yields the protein CASSLLMCYGYIF.

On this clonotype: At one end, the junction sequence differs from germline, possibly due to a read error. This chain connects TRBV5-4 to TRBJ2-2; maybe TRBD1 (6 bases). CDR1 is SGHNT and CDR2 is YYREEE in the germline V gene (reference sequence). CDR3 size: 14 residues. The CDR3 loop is CDSSRIRDTGELFF. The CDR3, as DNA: TGCGACAGCAGCCGGATTAGGGACACCGGGGAGCTATTTTTT.

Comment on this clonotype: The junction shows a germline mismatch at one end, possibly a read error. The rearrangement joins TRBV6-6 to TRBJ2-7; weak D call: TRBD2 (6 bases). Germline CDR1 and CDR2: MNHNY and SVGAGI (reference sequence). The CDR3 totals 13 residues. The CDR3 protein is CASSYAMGGEQYF. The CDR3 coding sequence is TGTGCCAGTAGTTACGCCATGGGAGGTGAGCAGTACTTC.

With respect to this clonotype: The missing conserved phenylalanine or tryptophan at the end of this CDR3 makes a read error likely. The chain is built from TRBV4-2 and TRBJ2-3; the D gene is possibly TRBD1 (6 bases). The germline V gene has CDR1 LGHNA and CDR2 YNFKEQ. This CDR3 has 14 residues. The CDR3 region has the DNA TGTGTTAGTTCGAGAGGGGGTGTGACAGATACGCAGTATTAT. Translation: CVSSRGGVTDTQYY.

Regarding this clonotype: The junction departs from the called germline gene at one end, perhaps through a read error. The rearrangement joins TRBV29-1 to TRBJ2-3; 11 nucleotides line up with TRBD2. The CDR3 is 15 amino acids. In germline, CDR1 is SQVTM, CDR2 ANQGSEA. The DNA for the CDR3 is TGCAGCGTGCAAGGGACTAGCGGAAACACAAATACGCAGTATTTT. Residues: CSVQGTSGNTNTQYF.

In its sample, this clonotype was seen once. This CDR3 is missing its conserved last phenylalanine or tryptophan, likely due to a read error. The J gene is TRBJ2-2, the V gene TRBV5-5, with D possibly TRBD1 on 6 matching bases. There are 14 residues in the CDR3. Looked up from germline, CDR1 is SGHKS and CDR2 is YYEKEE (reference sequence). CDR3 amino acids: CASSYLTGPGKLFY. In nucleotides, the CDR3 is TGTGCCAGCAGCTACCTTACAGGGCCCGGGAAGCTGTTTTAT.

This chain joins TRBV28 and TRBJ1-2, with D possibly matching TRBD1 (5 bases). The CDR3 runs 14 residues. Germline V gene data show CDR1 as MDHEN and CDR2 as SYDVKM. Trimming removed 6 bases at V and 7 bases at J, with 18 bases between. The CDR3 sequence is CASRRETAICGYTF. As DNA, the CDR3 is TGTGCCAGCAGGCGCGAGACAGCTATCTGTGGCTACACCTTC.

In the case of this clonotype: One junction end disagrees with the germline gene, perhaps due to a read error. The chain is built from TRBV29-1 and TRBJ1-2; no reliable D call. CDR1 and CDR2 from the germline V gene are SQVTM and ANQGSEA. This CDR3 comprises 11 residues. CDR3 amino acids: CSVVAGLGCIF. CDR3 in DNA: TGCAGCGTTGTCGCAGGTCTGGGCTGCATCTTC. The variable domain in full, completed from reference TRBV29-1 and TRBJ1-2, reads SAVISQKPSRDICQRGTSLTIQCQVDSQVTMMFWYRQQPGQSLTLIATANQGSEATYESGFVIDKFPISRPNLTFSTLTVSNMSPEDSSIYLCSVVAGLGCIFGSGTRLTVV.

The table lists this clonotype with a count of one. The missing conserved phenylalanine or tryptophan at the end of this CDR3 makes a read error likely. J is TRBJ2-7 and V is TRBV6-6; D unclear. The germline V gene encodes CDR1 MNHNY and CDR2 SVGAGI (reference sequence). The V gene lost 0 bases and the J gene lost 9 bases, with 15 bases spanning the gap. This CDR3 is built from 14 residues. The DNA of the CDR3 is TGTGCCAGCAGTTACTCGGTACTTTCGAACGCGCAGTACATC. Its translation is CASSYSVLSNAQYI.